This TCR beta chain was identified during a study of control samples from healthy donors and cancer patients. Sequenced by immunoSEQ multiplex PCR; TCRdb stores in-frame clones only, minus some. The sample holds more than 50,000 clones, roughly 95% seen once. Per the germline V gene, CDR1 is MDHEN and CDR2 is SYDVKM. This CDR3 has 15 amino acids. V lost 6 bases and J lost 1, with 15 bases in between. The sequence was collected from a woman in her late teens or twenties in good health. The genes are TRBV28 and TRBJ1-1; TRBD1 might be the D (5 bases). The sample was blood. Written as DNA, the CDR3 is TGTGCCAGCAGCCGGGACCAGGGAAGGAACACTGAAGCTTTCTTT. It codes for CASSRDQGRNTEAFF. The whole variable domain, remainder taken from reference TRBV28 and TRBJ1-1, is DVKVTQSSRYLVKRTGEKVFLECVQDMDHENMFWYRQDPGLGLRLIYFSYDVKMKEKGDIPEGYSVSREKKERFSLILESASTNQTSMYLCASSRDQGRNTEAFFGQGTRLTVV.